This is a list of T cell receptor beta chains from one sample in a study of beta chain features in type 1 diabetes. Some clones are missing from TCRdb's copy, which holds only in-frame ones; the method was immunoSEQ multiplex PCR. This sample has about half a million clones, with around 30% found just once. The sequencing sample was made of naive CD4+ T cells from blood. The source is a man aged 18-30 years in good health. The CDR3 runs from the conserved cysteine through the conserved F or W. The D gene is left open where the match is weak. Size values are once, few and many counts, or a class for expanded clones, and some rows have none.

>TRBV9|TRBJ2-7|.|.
CASSPRTVPYEQYF
TGTGCCAGCAGCCCCCGGACAGTCCCCTACGAGCAGTACTTC
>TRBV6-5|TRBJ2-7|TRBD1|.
CASSYSGQGVSAEQYF
TGTGCCAGCAGTTACTCAGGACAGGGAGTTTCGGCCGAGCAGTACTTC
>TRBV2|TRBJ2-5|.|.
CATDQERGETQYF
TGTGCCACGGACCAGGAGAGGGGGGAGACCCAGTACTTC
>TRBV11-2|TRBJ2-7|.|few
CASSRDGSYEQYF
TGTGCCAGCAGCCGCGACGGCTCCTACGAGCAGTACTTC
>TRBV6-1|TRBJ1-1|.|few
CASSEWRGPGNTEAFF
TGTGCCAGCAGTGAATGGAGAGGTCCGGGGAACACTGAAGCTTTCTTT
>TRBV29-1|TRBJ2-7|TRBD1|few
CSVGGRTGSYEQYF
TGCAGCGTTGGGGGCCGGACAGGTAGCTACGAGCAGTACTTC
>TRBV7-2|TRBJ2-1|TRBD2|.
CASSLTAGEPYNEQFF
TGTGCCAGCAGCTTAACGGCGGGAGAACCCTACAATGAGCAGTTCTTC
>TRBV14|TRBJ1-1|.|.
CASSQDQRREAFF
TGTGCCAGCAGCCAAGATCAGCGACGTGAAGCTTTCTTT
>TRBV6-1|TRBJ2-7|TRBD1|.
CASRGTASYEQYF
TGTGCCAGCAGGGGGACAGCTTCCTACGAGCAGTACTTC
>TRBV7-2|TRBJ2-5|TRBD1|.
CASSSNTGGQETQYF
TGTGCCAGCAGTTCTAACACAGGGGGCCAGGAGACCCAGTACTTC
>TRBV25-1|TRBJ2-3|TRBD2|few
CASSATSGTSDTQYF
TGTGCCAGCAGTGCGACTAGCGGGACATCAGATACGCAGTATTTT
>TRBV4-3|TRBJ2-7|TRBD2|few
CASSQVGTSHYEQYF
TGCGCCAGCAGCCAAGTCGGGACTAGTCACTACGAGCAGTACTTC
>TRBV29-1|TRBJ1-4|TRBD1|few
CSAIQGNEKLFF
TGCAGCGCAATACAGGGGAATGAAAAACTGTTTTTT
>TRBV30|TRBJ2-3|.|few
CAWGLRYTDTQYF
TGTGCCTGGGGACTAAGATACACAGATACGCAGTATTTT
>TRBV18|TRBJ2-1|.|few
CASSPQGGSYNEQFF
TGTGCCAGCTCACCTCAGGGAGGTTCCTACAATGAGCAGTTCTTC
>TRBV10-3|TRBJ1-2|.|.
CAIRRDAGYGYTF
TGTGCCATCAGACGGGACGCCGGCTATGGCTACACCTTC
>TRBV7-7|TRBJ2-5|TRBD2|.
CASSLGLAGQETQYF
TGTGCCAGCAGCTTGGGACTAGCGGGACAAGAGACCCAGTACTTC
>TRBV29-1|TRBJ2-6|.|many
CSVRTGTGANVLTF
TGCAGCGTCCGCACAGGGACTGGGGCCAACGTCCTGACTTTC
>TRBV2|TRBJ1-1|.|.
CASRTELNTEAFF
TGTGCCAGTCGTACAGAGTTGAACACTGAAGCTTTCTTT
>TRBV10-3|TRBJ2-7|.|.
CAISVGGAGSYEQYF
TGTGCCATCAGTGTTGGGGGGGCCGGGAGCTACGAGCAGTACTTC
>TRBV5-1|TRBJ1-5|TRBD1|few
CASSIGTGQPQHF
TGCGCCAGCAGCATTGGGACAGGGCAGCCCCAGCATTTT
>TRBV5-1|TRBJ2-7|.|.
CASSLAGARTNEQYF
TGCGCCAGCAGCTTGGCGGGCGCTCGAACCAACGAGCAGTACTTC
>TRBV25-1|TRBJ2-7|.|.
CASSEGKPYEQYF
TGTGCCAGCAGTGAAGGGAAACCCTACGAGCAGTACTTC
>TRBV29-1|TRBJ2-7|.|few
CSVYGGDFHEQYF
TGCAGCGTTTACGGGGGAGATTTCCACGAGCAGTACTTC
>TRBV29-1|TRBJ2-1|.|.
CSVEDIPGWTSSYNEQFF
TGCAGCGTTGAAGACATTCCGGGCTGGACGAGCTCCTACAATGAGCAGTTCTTC
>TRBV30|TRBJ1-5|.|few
CAWSVLRSNQPQHF
TGTGCCTGGAGTGTACTCAGGAGCAATCAGCCCCAGCATTTT
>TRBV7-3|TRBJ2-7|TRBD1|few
CASSPDRGRPQYF
TGTGCCAGCAGCCCGGACAGGGGGCGCCCCCAGTACTTC
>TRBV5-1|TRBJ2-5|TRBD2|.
CASSLRTSGGSETQYF
TGCGCCAGCAGCCTTCGGACTAGCGGGGGGTCAGAGACCCAGTACTTC
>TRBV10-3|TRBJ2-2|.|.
CAISGTGELFF
TGTGCCATCAGCGGGACCGGGGAGCTGTTTTTT
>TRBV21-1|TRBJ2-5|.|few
CAGFSAPWPQYF
TGTGCCGGCTTCAGCGCCCCTTGGCCCCAGTACTTC
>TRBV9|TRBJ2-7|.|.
CASSVDLGANAVYEQYF
TGTGCCAGCAGCGTAGACTTGGGGGCCAACGCCGTTTACGAGCAGTACTTC
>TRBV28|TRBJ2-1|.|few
CASSLLYNEQFF
TGTGCCAGCAGTCTCCTCTACAATGAGCAGTTCTTC
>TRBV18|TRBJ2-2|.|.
CASSSMAGELFF
TGTGCCAGCTCAAGTATGGCCGGGGAGCTGTTTTTT
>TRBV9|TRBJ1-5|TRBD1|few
CASSLGTGVNQPQHF
TGTGCCAGCAGCCTCGGGACAGGGGTAAACCAGCCCCAGCATTTT
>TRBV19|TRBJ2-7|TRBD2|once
CASSFGGSGSSSYEQYF
TGTGCCAGTAGCTTCGGGGGCAGCGGGAGCAGCTCCTACGAGCAGTACTTC
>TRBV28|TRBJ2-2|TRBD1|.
CASSIPGQGLTGELFF
TGTGCCAGCAGTATACCGGGACAGGGACTCACCGGGGAGCTGTTTTTT
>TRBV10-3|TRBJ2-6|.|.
CAISEVGSGANVLTF
TGTGCCATCAGTGAAGTTGGCTCTGGGGCCAACGTCCTGACTTTC
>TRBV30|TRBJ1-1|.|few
CAWSVGSLNTEAFF
TGTGCCTGGAGTGTTGGCAGCTTGAACACTGAAGCTTTCTTT
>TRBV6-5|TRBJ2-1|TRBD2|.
CASRQTGLALF
TGTGCCAGCAGGCAGACGGGACTAGCGCTCTTC
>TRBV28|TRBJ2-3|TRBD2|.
CASSRYGLAGSADTQYF
TGTGCCAGCAGTAGGTACGGACTAGCGGGGTCGGCAGATACGCAGTATTTT
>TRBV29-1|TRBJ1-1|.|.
CSVGGGQGTEAFF
TGCAGCGTTGGCGGGGGGCAAGGCACTGAAGCTTTCTTT
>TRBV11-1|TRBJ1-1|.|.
CASSTRAGTEAFF
TGTGCCAGCAGCACAAGGGCAGGCACTGAAGCTTTCTTT
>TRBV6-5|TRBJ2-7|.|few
CASSYSLGGGTYEQYF
TGTGCCAGCAGTTACTCCCTAGGTGGCGGGACCTACGAGCAGTACTTC
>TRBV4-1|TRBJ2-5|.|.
CASSHPIRDSTQYF
TGCGCCAGCAGCCACCCCATAAGGGACTCGACCCAGTACTTC
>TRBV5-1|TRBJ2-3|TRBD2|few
CASSLRASGSTDTQYF
TGCGCCAGCAGCTTAAGGGCTAGCGGGAGCACAGATACGCAGTATTTT
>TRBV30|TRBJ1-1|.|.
CAWSRGRGRTEAFF
TGTGCCTGGAGTCGTGGCAGGGGAAGAACTGAAGCTTTCTTT
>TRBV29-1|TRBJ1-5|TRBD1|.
CSVEEGASQPQHF
TGCAGCGTTGAGGAGGGGGCGAGTCAGCCCCAGCATTTT
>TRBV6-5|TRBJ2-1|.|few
CASSQDSYNEQFF
TGTGCCAGCAGCCAGGACAGCTACAATGAGCAGTTCTTC
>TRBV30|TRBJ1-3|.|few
CAWSPGVSGNTIYF
TGTGCCTGGAGTCCGGGGGTTTCTGGAAACACCATATATTTT
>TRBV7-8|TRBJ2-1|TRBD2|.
CASSHQRSSGSTEQFF
TGTGCCAGCAGCCACCAGCGGTCTAGCGGGAGCACTGAGCAGTTCTTC
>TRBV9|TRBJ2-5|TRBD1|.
CASSVAQGQTQYF
TGTGCCAGCAGCGTAGCACAGGGGCAGACCCAGTACTTC
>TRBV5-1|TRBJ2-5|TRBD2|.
CASSYTSGSGETQYF
TGCGCCAGCAGCTACACTAGCGGGAGCGGGGAGACCCAGTACTTC
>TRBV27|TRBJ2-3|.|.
CASSSGYGRFTDTQYF
TGTGCCAGCAGTTCAGGGTACGGGAGATTCACAGATACGCAGTATTTT
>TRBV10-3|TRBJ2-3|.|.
CAISEYSLGADTQYF
TGTGCCATCAGTGAGTACAGCCTTGGCGCAGATACGCAGTATTTT
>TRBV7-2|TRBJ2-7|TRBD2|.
CASSLSGRASEQYF
TGTGCCAGCAGCTTAAGCGGGAGGGCCTCCGAGCAGTACTTC